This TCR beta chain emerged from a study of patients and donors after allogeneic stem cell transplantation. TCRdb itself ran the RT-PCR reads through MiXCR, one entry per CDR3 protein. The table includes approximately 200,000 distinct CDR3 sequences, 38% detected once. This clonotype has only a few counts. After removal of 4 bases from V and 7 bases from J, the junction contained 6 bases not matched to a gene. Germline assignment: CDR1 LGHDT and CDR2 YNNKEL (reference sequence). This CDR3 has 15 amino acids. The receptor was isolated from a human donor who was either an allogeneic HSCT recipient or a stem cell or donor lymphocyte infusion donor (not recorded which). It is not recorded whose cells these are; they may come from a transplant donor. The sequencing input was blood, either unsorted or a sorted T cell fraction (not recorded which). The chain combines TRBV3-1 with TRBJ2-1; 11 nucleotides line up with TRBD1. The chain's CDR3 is CASSRGQGALNEQFF. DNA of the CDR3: TGTGCCAGCAGCCGAGGACAGGGGGCATTGAATGAGCAGTTCTTC.